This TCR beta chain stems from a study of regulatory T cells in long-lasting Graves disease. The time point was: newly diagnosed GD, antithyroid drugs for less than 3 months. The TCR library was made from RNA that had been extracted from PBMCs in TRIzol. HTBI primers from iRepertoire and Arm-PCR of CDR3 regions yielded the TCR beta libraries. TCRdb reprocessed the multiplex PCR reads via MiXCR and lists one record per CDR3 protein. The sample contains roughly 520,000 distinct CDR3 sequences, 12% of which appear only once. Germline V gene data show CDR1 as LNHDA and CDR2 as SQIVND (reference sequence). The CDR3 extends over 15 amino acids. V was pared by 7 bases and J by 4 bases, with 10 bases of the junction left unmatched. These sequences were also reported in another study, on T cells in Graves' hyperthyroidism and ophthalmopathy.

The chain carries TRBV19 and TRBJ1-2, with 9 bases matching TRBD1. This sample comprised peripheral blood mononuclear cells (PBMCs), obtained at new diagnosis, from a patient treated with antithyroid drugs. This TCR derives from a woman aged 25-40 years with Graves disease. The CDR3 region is CASTPGQGPTYGYTF. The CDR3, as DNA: TGTGCCAGTACCCCGGGACAGGGTCCGACCTATGGCTACACCTTC.